These 15 T cell receptor beta chains were all obtained from the same sample, sequenced in a study of blood T cell repertoires in COVID-19. This table comes from immunoSEQ multiplex PCR, and its TCRdb copy is limited to in-frame clones, with some not included. The sample has some 83,000 clones, about 91% seen once. The sample comprised peripheral blood. The receptor source for this set is a man in his sixties with acute or convalescent COVID-19.

The chain is built from TRBV3-1 (or the pseudogene TRBV3-2) and TRBJ2-7; 7 nucleotides align to TRBD1. CDR3 size: 15 residues. Germline lookup yields CDR1 LGHDT and CDR2 YNNKEL (reference sequence). With V trimmed by 3 bases and J by 0 bases, 5 bases remained unmatched. CDR3 nucleotides: TGTGCCAGCAGCCATTGGACAGGCCTCTCCTACGAGCAGTACTTC. This sequence encodes CASSHWTGLSYEQYF.

The sample holds a few counts of this clone. The chain carries TRBV20-1 and TRBJ1-3; 7 bases agree with TRBD1. Looked up from germline, CDR1 is DFQATT and CDR2 is SNEGSKA (reference sequence). The CDR3 contains 14 residues. V was clipped by 4 bases and J by 2 bases; unmatched bases: 5. The CDR3 DNA reads as TGCAGTGCTACTGACAGGGTAACTGGAAACACCATATATTTT. Translated: CSATDRVTGNTIYF.

The V call is TRBV6-6, the J call TRBJ1-2; 8 bases are shared with TRBD1. This CDR3 comprises 13 residues. Germline-derived CDR1 and CDR2 are MNHNY and SVGAGI (reference sequence). The V segment lost 10 bases and the J segment 1 base; nucleotides outside the gene matches: 5. The CDR3, as DNA: TGTGCCAATCGACAGGGGATTAACTATGGCTACACCTTC. Translated: CANRQGINYGYTF.

The chain recombines TRBV28 with TRBJ1-6; perhaps TRBD1 as D (6 bases). In germline, CDR1 is MDHEN, CDR2 SYDVKM. V gave up 2 bases and J gave up 7 bases, with 18 bases separating them. This CDR3 contains 17 residues. The CDR3 here is CASSLETGQPFNSPLHF. CDR3 sequence (DNA): TGTGCCAGCAGTTTAGAAACCGGACAGCCTTTCAATTCACCCCTCCACTTT.

This clone appeared a single time. This rearrangement joins TRBV6-5 to TRBJ1-2; TRBD1 matches 7 bases. The V segment lost 6 bases and the J segment 4 bases; nucleotides outside the gene matches: 8. From germline, CDR1 is MNHEY and CDR2 SVGAGI. This CDR3 is 14 amino acids long. The CDR3 spells CASSTGVRSYGYTF. CDR3 coding DNA: TGTGCCAGCAGCACAGGGGTACGAAGCTATGGCTACACCTTC.

The chain carries TRBV6-6 and TRBJ2-3, with a possible D match to TRBD2 (6 bases). The V end was cut by 10 bases, the J end by 2 bases, with 16 bases between. The CDR3 loop spans 14 amino acids. Germline V gene sequence: CDR1 MNHNY, CDR2 SVGAGI (reference sequence). CDR3 DNA sequence: TGTGCCAACTCCAGACGGGGGTCCACAGATACGCAGTATTTT. Translated: CANSRRGSTDTQYF.

CDR3 region: CASSILGQGSYGTQYF. CDR3 sequence (DNA): TGTGCCAGTAGTATATTGGGACAGGGATCTTACGGGACCCAGTACTTC. The chain has TRBV19 and TRBJ2-5; 9 bases map to TRBD1. The CDR3 extends over 16 amino acids. Trimming cost V 2 bases and J 7 bases; bases outside gene matches: 11. Germline CDR1 is LNHDA and CDR2 is SQIVND (reference sequence).

The rearrangement joins TRBV19 to TRBJ1-5; D is possibly TRBD1 (6 bases). Trimming removed 6 bases from V and 7 bases from J, with 16 bases in between. The length of the CDR3 is 14 residues. Germline V gene lookup returns CDR1 LNHDA and CDR2 SQIVND (reference sequence). The CDR3 region has the DNA TGTGCCAGTAGGAACGGACAGCTGGGCCAGCCCCAGCATTTT. Protein sequence: CASRNGQLGQPQHF.

V gene TRBV6-1 combines with J gene TRBJ2-1; no clear D. V was clipped by 2 bases and J by 8 bases, with 7 bases between them. In germline, CDR1 is MNHNS, CDR2 SASEGT. The CDR3 sequence is 12 residues long. CDR3 coding DNA: TGTGCCAGCAGTGAATTTCGGGATGAGCAGTTCTTC. Its protein is CASSEFRDEQFF.

The rearrangement uses TRBV5-6 and TRBJ1-6, with D possibly matching TRBD1 (6 bases). There are 14 residues in the CDR3. V was pared by 3 bases and J by 7 bases, with 11 bases between. From germline, CDR1 is SGHDT and CDR2 YYEEEE. The CDR3 protein is CASSWGHQNSPLHF. In nucleotides, the CDR3 is TGTGCCAGCAGCTGGGGACACCAGAATTCACCCCTCCACTTT.

The rearrangement joins TRBV5-1 to TRBJ2-7, with no clear D. Trimming pared 0 bases from V and 1 base from J, leaving 5 bases between. CDR1 and CDR2 (germline): SGHRS, YFSETQ. The CDR3 consists of 13 residues. CDR3 in DNA: TGCGCCAGCAGCTTGGCACGGTCCTACGAGCAGTACTTC. This codes for CASSLARSYEQYF.

The chain couples TRBV11-2 to TRBJ2-5; the D gene is possibly TRBD2 (5 bases). V was cut by 4 bases and J by 5 bases, with 20 bases left in between. Germline CDR1 SGHAT, CDR2 FQNNGV. This CDR3 contains 16 residues. CDR3 amino acids: CASSSLLGVSSETQYF. The CDR3 nucleotides read TGTGCCAGCAGCTCTCTACTAGGAGTATCTTCGGAGACCCAGTACTTC.

The chain is built from TRBV7-6 and TRBJ1-2, with 8 positions matching TRBD1. J gave up 8 bases and V 1 base, and 6 bases lay outside the gene matches. Germline V CDR1 and CDR2: SGHVS, FNYEAQ. The CDR3 is 14 amino acids. The CDR3 spells CASSLGTGTYGYTF. The CDR3 nucleotides are TGTGCCAGCAGCTTAGGGACAGGGACGTACGGCTACACCTTC.

The chain carries TRBV18 and TRBJ2-1, with a weak D call TRBD2 (6 bases). The CDR3 extends over 13 amino acids. V dropped 0 bases and J dropped 6 bases, with 6 bases sitting between them. The germline V gene has CDR1 KGHSH and CDR2 LQKENI. CDR3 amino acids: CASSPPGGNEQFF. CDR3 nucleotides: TGTGCCAGCTCACCACCGGGGGGCAATGAGCAGTTCTTC.

This chain links TRBV18 with TRBJ1-3, with 7 positions matching TRBD1. The CDR3 is 15 residues long. V was pared by 3 bases and J by 2 bases, with 4 bases of the junction left unmatched. Germline V lookup: CDR1 KGHSH, CDR2 LQKENI. The CDR3 DNA reads as TGTGCCAGCTCACCCTCGACAGGGACTGGAAACACCATATATTTT. Encoded protein: CASSPSTGTGNTIYF.